Shown below are 12 T cell receptor beta chains from a single sample sequenced in a study of identical twins. Using its own MiXCR run on the 5' RACE reads, TCRdb lists one record per CDR3 protein. The data hold approximately 680,000 distinct CDR3 sequences, with just over 7% observed a single time. This sample was shared with a second study, whose subject was yellow fever vaccine responses in identical twins.

Sequences were obtained from PBMCs. The source of these receptors is a young woman in good health.

The V and J genes are TRBV28 and TRBJ2-2, with 9 positions matching TRBD2. This CDR3 has 15 amino acids. Germline V gene data show CDR1 as MDHEN and CDR2 as SYDVKM. V lost 0 bases, J lost 7 bases, and 3 bases stayed unmatched. The CDR3 DNA is TGTGCCAGCAGTTTATGGGGTAGCGGGAGCGGGGAGCTGTTTTTT. Translation: CASSLWGSGSGELFF.

This clonotype was found many times. This rearrangement joins TRBV29-1 to TRBJ1-1, with 9 bases lining up with TRBD1. The V gene end was trimmed by 6 bases and the J gene end by 5 bases; junction bases not matched to a gene: 4. This CDR3 comprises 12 residues. The germline CDR1 and CDR2 sequences are SQVTM and ANQGSEA. CDR3 protein: CSVTGGRTEAFF. The DNA for the CDR3 is TGCAGCGTCACAGGGGGCCGGACTGAAGCTTTCTTT.

This clonotype has only a few counts. V and J are TRBV29-1 and TRBJ2-7; the D is unclear. The V and J ends lost 1 base and 3 bases respectively, with 7 bases between them. CDR3 length equals 12 residues. Germline V gives CDR1 SQVTM, CDR2 ANQGSEA. DNA of the CDR3: TGCAGCGTTGAAGTGACAAGCTACGAGCAGTACTTC. Protein: CSVEVTSYEQYF.

This clonotype was found many times. This sequence joins TRBV2 and TRBJ2-5; D is ambiguous. The V end lost 4 bases, the J end lost 5 bases, and 11 bases lay between the germline ends. The CDR3 is 13 residues long. In germline, CDR1 is SNHLY, CDR2 FYNNEI. The CDR3 is CASSVKEWETQYF. CDR3 nucleotides: TGTGCCAGCAGTGTTAAAGAATGGGAGACCCAGTACTTC.

The rearrangement joins TRBV14 to TRBJ2-6; D gene uncertain. Germline loops: CDR1 SGHDN, CDR2 FVKESK. The CDR3 spans 15 residues. V was pared by 5 bases and J by 5 bases, with 13 bases between. CDR3 nucleotide sequence: TGTGCCAGCAGCATTGGAACTCTGAGGGCCAACGTCCTGACTTTC. Its translation is CASSIGTLRANVLTF.

This clonotype was seen a few times. The V and J genes are TRBV2 and TRBJ1-6; unclear D gene. V was clipped by 6 bases and J by 10 bases, with 22 bases between them. The germline V gene encodes CDR1 SNHLY and CDR2 FYNNEI. CDR3 length equals 16 residues. Written as DNA, the CDR3 is TGTGCCAGCAGACCATTTGGAGGGTCGGATGGATCACCCCTCCACTTT. The encoded protein is CASRPFGGSDGSPLHF. The variable domain in full, with the rest retrieved from reference TRBV2 and TRBJ1-6, is EPEVTQTPSHQVTQMGQEVILRCVPISNHLYFYWYRQILGQKVEFLVSFYNNEISEKSEIFDDQFSVERPDGSNFTLKIRSTKLEDSAMYFCASRPFGGSDGSPLHFGNGTRLTVT.

The chain employs TRBV18 and TRBJ1-1; D call uncertain. Per germline, CDR1 KGHSH and CDR2 LQKENI. The CDR3 is 15 residues long. V was trimmed by 6 bases and J by 2 bases, leaving 16 bases between them. The CDR3: CASSIEQNFNTEAFF. The CDR3 coding sequence is TGTGCCAGCTCCATAGAACAGAACTTTAACACTGAAGCTTTCTTT.

This clonotype has a count of ten or more. V is TRBV5-6 and J is TRBJ1-6; D is unresolved. V was clipped by 2 bases and J by 8 bases, with 11 bases between them. Germline CDR1 reads SGHDT; CDR2 reads YYEEEE. The CDR3 spans 14 residues. The CDR3 spells CASSLGVSDSPLHF. The CDR3 nucleotides are TGTGCCAGCAGCTTAGGAGTTTCGGATTCACCCCTCCACTTT.

The chain carries TRBV28 and TRBJ1-1, with 8 positions matching TRBD1. CDR3 length: 11 amino acids. The germline V gene encodes CDR1 MDHEN and CDR2 SYDVKM. In nucleotides, the CDR3 is TGTGGGACAGGGAAATGGTCTGAAGCTTTCTTT. Amino acids: CGTGKWSEAFF.

This clonotype was detected ten times or more. The chain couples TRBV28 to TRBJ2-2; D not resolved. Germline V gene data show CDR1 as MDHEN and CDR2 as SYDVKM. The CDR3 consists of 15 residues. The V gene lost 5 bases and the J gene lost 5 bases, with 15 bases spanning the gap. This chain's CDR3 is CASSPRGMPTGELFF. CDR3 nucleotides: TGTGCCAGCAGTCCCCGCGGCATGCCGACCGGGGAGCTGTTTTTT.

The CDR3 reads CASSLEQQGWETQYF. In nucleotides, the CDR3 is TGCGCCAGCAGCTTGGAGCAACAGGGATGGGAGACCCAGTACTTC. This sequence joins TRBV5-1 and TRBJ2-5, with D tentatively TRBD1 (6 bases). The CDR3 has 15 residues. Between the trimmed V and J ends, which lost 0 bases and 5 bases, there was a span of 14 bases. Germline CDR1 is SGHRS and CDR2 is YFSETQ.

The chain's CDR3 is CASSLGAPGAGTEAFF. CDR3 DNA sequence: TGTGCCAGCAGTTTAGGAGCCCCCGGGGCCGGCACTGAAGCTTTCTTT. The chain employs TRBV12-3 or TRBV12-4 and TRBJ1-1, with D possibly being TRBD1 (5 bases). CDR3 size: 16 residues. Trimming removed 1 base at V and 4 bases at J, with 16 bases between.